The 6 T cell receptor beta chains given below trace back to one sample, sequenced in a study of tumor-infiltrating lymphocytes in oesophageal squamous cell carcinoma. Using its own MiXCR run on the PCR reads, TCRdb lists one record per CDR3 protein. The sample lists about 15,000 distinct CDR3 sequences, 40% to 60% occurring once. Sequences were obtained from esophageal tumor tissue. The origin of the receptors is a male donor with esophageal squamous cell carcinoma.

This clonotype has a count of ten or more. This chain links TRBV20-1 with TRBJ2-1, with 8 bases fitting TRBD1. Trimming cost V 0 bases and J 6 bases; bases outside gene matches: 10. Germline V gene data show CDR1 as DFQATT and CDR2 as SNEGSKA (reference sequence). The CDR3 runs to 16 residues. The CDR3 here is CSARDIGTGFGNEQFF. DNA for the CDR3: TGCAGTGCTAGAGATATCGGGACAGGATTTGGCAATGAGCAGTTCTTC.

This clonotype occurred a few times. V usage is TRBV20-1 and J usage is TRBJ1-5; a possible D gene is TRBD1 (5 bases). Trimming shortened V by 5 bases and J by 3 bases, and 14 bases separated the two germline ends. The CDR3 is 14 amino acids. Germline CDR1 DFQATT, CDR2 SNEGSKA (reference sequence). CDR3 protein: CSAYDPGPNQPQHF. The CDR3 region has the DNA TGCAGTGCTTATGATCCGGGGCCCAATCAGCCCCAGCATTTT.

This chain links TRBV7-6 with TRBJ2-7; D remains unclear. Judging by the DNA end, TRBJ2-1 fits better; the J call may be wrong. This CDR3 region has 12 residues. Germline CDR1 is SGHVS and CDR2 is FNYEAQ. This CDR3 is CASSLGFNEQFF. CDR3 DNA sequence: TGTGCCAGCAGCTTAGGGTTTAATGAGCAGTTCTTC.

This clonotype came up many times. The chain carries TRBV6-1 and TRBJ2-7, with D possibly matching TRBD1 (6 bases). CDR3 length: 14 amino acids. CDR1 MNHNS and CDR2 SASEGT come from the germline V gene. Trimming pared 3 bases from V and 2 bases from J, leaving 11 bases between. The CDR3 nucleotides read TGTGCCAGCAGTGACAGGGGTTTGGCCTACGAGCAGTACTTC. As protein: CASSDRGLAYEQYF.

Many counts were recorded for this clonotype. The chain joins TRBV27 to TRBJ2-1, with 8 bases matching TRBD1. V shed 7 bases and J 6 bases; nucleotides not matched to a gene: 11. The CDR3 loop spans 15 amino acids. Germline CDR1 reads MNHEY; CDR2 reads SMNVEV (reference sequence). Written as DNA, the CDR3 is TGTGCCAGCATGGGGAGGACAGGGCCCTCCAATGAGCAGTTCTTC. It codes for CASMGRTGPSNEQFF.

Ten or more counts support this clonotype. The J gene is TRBJ2-1, the V gene TRBV27, with 10 bases lining up with TRBD1. Looked up from germline, CDR1 is MNHEY and CDR2 is SMNVEV (reference sequence). V was pared by 6 bases and J by 7 bases, with 6 bases of the junction left unmatched. CDR3 length: 14 residues. The CDR3 region is CASRSGTGVNEQFF. For the CDR3, the DNA is TGTGCCAGCAGAAGTGGGACAGGGGTGAATGAGCAGTTCTTC.